Below are 8 T cell receptor beta chains sequenced from a single sample in a study of blood T cell repertoires in COVID-19. The protocol was immunoSEQ multiplex PCR, while the TCRdb copy is restricted to in-frame clones and leaves out a portion. The repertoire holds 240,000 or so clones, roughly 88% seen once, with 2% to 2.5% in the top ten. Source material: PBMCs or T cells enriched from blood (not recorded which). These receptors came from a woman in her forties or fifties who had recovered from COVID-19.

This clone was observed a handful of times. The V gene is TRBV5-8, the J gene TRBJ1-4; tentatively, D is TRBD1 (5 bases). V was pared by 2 bases and J by 8 bases, with 13 bases between. Germline lookup yields CDR1 SGHTS and CDR2 YDEGEE. CDR3 length: 14 residues. The CDR3 sequence: CASSLGTTGEKLFF. The DNA of the CDR3 is TGTGCCAGCAGCTTAGGGACTACGGGGGAAAAACTGTTTTTT.

In its sample, this clone was seen a few times. The genes are TRBV3-1 (or the pseudogene TRBV3-2) and TRBJ1-1, with TRBD1 matching 10 bases. The ends lost 6 bases at V and 0 bases at J; junction bases unmatched: 1. The CDR3 is 14 amino acids. The germline gives CDR1 LGHDT, CDR2 YNNKEL (reference sequence). CDR3 residues: CASRGTGVNTEAFF. The DNA for the CDR3 is TGTGCCAGCAGGGGGACAGGGGTGAACACTGAAGCTTTCTTT.

The rearrangement joins TRBV19 to TRBJ1-1; the D gene is possibly TRBD1 (6 bases). This CDR3 spans 14 amino acids. Per germline, CDR1 LNHDA and CDR2 SQIVND (reference sequence). Trimming shortened V by 9 bases and J by 3 bases, and 17 bases separated the two germline ends. Here the CDR3 reads CASRGQMVYTEAFF. The CDR3 nucleotides read TGTGCCAGCCGCGGACAGATGGTGTACACTGAAGCTTTCTTT.

This chain joins TRBV6-5 and TRBJ1-2, with D perhaps matching TRBD1 (5 bases). Germline lookup yields CDR1 MNHEY and CDR2 SVGAGI. CDR3 length: 15 residues. V gave up 0 bases and J gave up 2 bases, with 10 bases separating them. The CDR3 DNA sequence: TGTGCCAGCAGTTACTCGAGCGGGGCAAACTATGGCTACACCTTC. Translated: CASSYSSGANYGYTF.

The CDR3, as DNA: TGTGCCAGTAGTATTAATGAAGGGGTCCCAGATACGCAGTATTTT. This translates into CASSINEGVPDTQYF. The chain employs TRBV19 and TRBJ2-3; D is possibly TRBD1 (5 bases). Trimming cost V 3 bases and J 4 bases, with 14 bases left between them. The CDR3 covers 15 residues. Germline-derived CDR1 and CDR2 are LNHDA and SQIVND (reference sequence).

This rearrangement joins TRBV7-9 to TRBJ2-1, with D possibly matching TRBD2 (6 bases). Per germline, CDR1 SEHNR and CDR2 FQNEAQ (reference sequence). This CDR3 has 13 amino acids. V lost 2 bases to trimming and J lost 8 bases, with 10 bases between them. The CDR3 is CASSLTGAHEQFF. CDR3 in DNA: TGTGCCAGCAGCTTAACGGGAGCTCATGAGCAGTTCTTC.

This chain joins TRBV7-2 and TRBJ2-2, with D perhaps matching TRBD2 (6 bases). Trimming pared 0 bases from V and 1 base from J, leaving 6 bases between. The CDR3 is 15 residues long. Germline V gene data show CDR1 as SGHTA and CDR2 as FQGNSA. The CDR3: CASSLASGNTGELFF. DNA for the CDR3: TGTGCCAGCAGCTTAGCTAGCGGGAACACCGGGGAGCTGTTTTTT.

This clone was observed a handful of times. V is TRBV28 and J is TRBJ1-2, with 7 bases aligning to TRBD1. The CDR3 is 14 amino acids. Germline V gives CDR1 MDHEN, CDR2 SYDVKM. V lost 5 bases to trimming and J lost 5 bases; unmatched junction nucleotides: 8. The chain's CDR3 is CASSRQGRGYGYTF. In DNA, the CDR3 is TGTGCCAGCAGTCGACAGGGTCGGGGATATGGCTACACCTTC.